What follows is one T cell receptor beta chain and its context. Its antigen remains undetermined. No base-level quality is on record; no much larger clone is a single base apart. Each collaborating institution followed its own protocols to collect whole blood in K2EDTA tubes. For TCRbeta analysis, collaborators shipped samples in one of three forms: frozen whole blood, isolated PBMCs, or DNA extracted from either of those sample types. The data are from a study of blood T cell repertoires in COVID-19 (TCRdb year 2020). In terms of the full investigation: The collaborator samples originated in the United States, Italy and Spain and spanned the acute and convalescent phases of COVID-19. The material from the prospective study consisted of cDNA or gDNA derived from T cells, B-cell-depleted T cells, or PBMCs. The dataset comprised deeply sampled blood TCRbeta repertoires from subjects exposed to, actively infected with, or recovered from COVID-19. A freely available public database, intended as a resource for researchers studying the immune response to SARS-CoV-2, is where the repertoires were released. The samples were drawn from two sources: the first 160 participants of the ongoing ImmuneRACE study, and 1,200 or so subjects contributed by 6 global collaborators. Nearly every sample came with metadata listing a de-identified subject ID, COVID-19 status, age in years and sex. Where HLA class I and class II types were available, the types were taken from metadata supplied by the sample provider, not from assay-based typing. On the study overall, not on this receptor specifically: Clinical and demographic metadata were provided uncurated, with the amount varying by source and participant.

The immunoSEQ Assay, a bias-controlled multiplex PCR, was used to amplify TCRbeta CDR3 regions from genomic DNA. In the original analysis: Within the assay, amplification of reference gene primers was used to estimate how many nucleated cells each sample contained. To quantify the absolute abundance of each unique TCRbeta CDR3 rearrangement, sequence reads were collapsed and filtered. Productive Simpson clonality was computed per sample as the square root of Simpson's diversity index over productive rearrangements. The table was pulled from immuneACCESS by TCRdb, which kept in-frame rearrangements only. Such tables lose some clones; where checked, under half of the loss comes from unresolved V genes, and the rest has no known cause. V, J and clone size were drawn from that table, and D and trimming were deduced from the DNA. For this sample the table gives approximately 82,000 clones, of which 75% to 85% were detected only once. About 13% of the sample is in the top ten clones.

From its cysteine to its phenylalanine, the CDR3 spans 17 amino acids. Only the CDR3 DNA stays, 51 bases, in frame from base 1. From the germline V gene, CDR1 is KGHSH and CDR2 is LQKENI. The V end gives up 2 bases and the J end 0 bases, leaving 5 bases in the junction not matched to a gene. Sequences were obtained from peripheral blood. The clonotype originates from a human donor in a cohort sampled during active COVID-19. The sequence joins TRBV18 to TRBJ2-5, with 11 bases in between that match TRBD2. The bases read TGTGCCAGCTCACCATATCGACTAGCGGGGAACCAAGAGACCCAGTACTTC. This encodes CASSPYRLAGNQETQYF.